The next 23 T cell receptor beta chains were all read from a single sample in a study of long-term antiretroviral therapy in people with HIV. The immunoSEQ assay was v3.0, run at survey level. Clones were sequenced by immunoSEQ multiplex PCR, and TCRdb holds only the in-frame ones, with some missing. The table lists some 27,000 clones, around 84% of them singletons. The material was unsorted PBMCs, obtained 0.4 years after starting antiretroviral therapy. These receptors all stem from a man between 18 and 29 years old with HIV.

The rearrangement joins TRBV9 to TRBJ2-1; 9 bases map to TRBD2. The CDR3 extends over 15 amino acids. CDR1 is SGDLS, CDR2 YYNGEE, per germline. Trimming at V came to 6 bases and at J to 8 bases, leaving 12 bases not matched to a gene. CDR3 amino acids: CASTASGKMQDEQFF. The CDR3 DNA is TGTGCCAGCACAGCTAGCGGGAAAATGCAGGATGAGCAGTTCTTC.

The V gene is TRBV25-1, the J gene TRBJ1-4, with D unresolved. The germline gives CDR1 MGHDK, CDR2 SYGVNS. The CDR3 consists of 11 residues. Trimming removed 6 bases from V and 10 bases from J, with 9 bases in between. The CDR3 is CASRRGGKLFF. Written as DNA, the CDR3 is TGTGCCAGCAGGAGAGGTGGAAAACTGTTTTTT.

This clone came up once. The V and J genes are TRBV5-1 and TRBJ2-7; perhaps D is TRBD1 or TRBD2 (5 bases each). V lost 1 base, J lost 3 bases, and 14 bases lay in between. The CDR3 has 15 amino acids. The germline V gene encodes CDR1 SGHRS and CDR2 YFSETQ. The CDR3 loop is CASSLSKEGRYEQYF. As DNA, the CDR3 is TGCGCCAGCAGCTTGTCGAAAGAGGGGCGCTACGAGCAGTACTTC.

V and J are TRBV2 and TRBJ2-1; TRBD2 matches 7 bases. V was pared by 5 bases and J by 0 bases, with 4 bases of the junction left unmatched. CDR3 size: 15 residues. Germline lookup yields CDR1 SNHLY and CDR2 FYNNEI. CDR3 nucleotide sequence: TGTGCCAGCAGTCTAGCGGCGAGCTCCTACAATGAGCAGTTCTTC. Its translation: CASSLAASSYNEQFF.

V usage is TRBV12-5 and J usage is TRBJ2-7; 8 positions match TRBD1. The ends lost 1 base at V and 3 bases at J; junction bases unmatched: 5. The CDR3 totals 15 residues. Germline CDR1 and CDR2: LGHNT and FRNRAP. The CDR3 DNA reads TGTGCTAGTGGTTTGGCCGGAACAGGGGGCTACGAGCAGTACTTC. Translated: CASGLAGTGGYEQYF.

This clone appeared a few times. V and J are TRBV6-4 and TRBJ1-2; D is ambiguous. The CDR3 consists of 15 residues. Germline assignment: CDR1 MRHNA and CDR2 SNTAGT. Trimming stripped 0 bases from V and 0 bases from J, with 8 bases between. The CDR3 nucleotides are TGTGCCAGCAGTGACTCGATTACCTCTAACTATGGCTACACCTTC. Encoded protein: CASSDSITSNYGYTF.

V is TRBV9 and J is TRBJ2-1, with TRBD1 identical over 8 bases. The V and J ends lost 0 bases and 5 bases, in that order; junction bases with no gene match: 10. This CDR3 spans 17 amino acids. Germline-derived CDR1 and CDR2 are SGDLS and YYNGEE. Here the CDR3 DNA reads TGTGCCAGCAGCGTAGGTCTTCCGGACAGGGAAAACAATGAGCAGTTCTTC. Encoded protein: CASSVGLPDRENNEQFF.

CDR3 protein: CASSRTGGDNEQFF. CDR3 bases: TGTGCCAGCAGCCGGACAGGGGGGGACAATGAGCAGTTCTTC. J is TRBJ2-1 and V is TRBV27; TRBD1 aligns across 10 bases. The CDR3 is 14 amino acids. J was trimmed by 5 bases and V by 6 bases; bases with no gene match: 4. Germline CDR1 and CDR2: MNHEY and SMNVEV (reference sequence).

This rearrangement joins TRBV28 to TRBJ1-2; D is undetermined. Trimming took 4 bases from V and 1 from J, leaving 7 bases between them. Germline lookup yields CDR1 MDHEN and CDR2 SYDVKM. The length of the CDR3 is 13 residues. CDR3 loop: CASSYLDNYGYTF. In DNA, the CDR3 is TGTGCCAGCAGTTATCTTGATAACTATGGCTACACCTTC.

This sequence joins TRBV19 and TRBJ2-3, with D maybe TRBD2 (5 bases). Germline assignment: CDR1 LNHDA and CDR2 SQIVND (reference sequence). V was trimmed by 4 bases and J by 0 bases, leaving 11 bases between them. This CDR3 comprises 15 residues. CDR3: CASSRGLSSTDTQYF. Written as DNA, the CDR3 is TGTGCCAGTAGTAGAGGACTGTCTAGCACAGATACGCAGTATTTT.

The DNA for the CDR3 is TGTGCCAGCAGGGAAAGGGTTCCCGGGGAGCTGTTTTTT. As protein: CASRERVPGELFF. This chain uses TRBV6-5 with TRBJ2-2; D gene ambiguous. The CDR3 contains 13 residues. Germline V gene lookup returns CDR1 MNHEY and CDR2 SVGAGI. V was pared by 6 bases and J by 6 bases, with 11 bases between.

The chain links TRBV19 to TRBJ1-1; no reliable D call. Germline V lookup: CDR1 LNHDA, CDR2 SQIVND (reference sequence). CDR3 length: 13 residues. V was shortened by 2 bases and J by 6 bases, with 10 bases between the two germline ends. The CDR3 region is CASSINQASEAFF. CDR3 nucleotide sequence: TGTGCCAGTAGTATAAACCAGGCGTCTGAAGCTTTCTTT.

This rearrangement joins TRBV7-2 to TRBJ2-7, with D perhaps matching TRBD1 (6 bases). With 0 bases removed from V and 3 bases from J, the gap between germline ends came to 9 bases. Per the germline V gene, CDR1 is SGHTA and CDR2 is FQGNSA. This CDR3 has 14 residues. CDR3 region: CASSLADSYYEQYF. CDR3 DNA sequence: TGTGCCAGCAGCTTAGCGGACAGCTACTACGAGCAGTACTTC. Based on the CDR3 plus reference TRBV7-2 and TRBJ2-7, the full variable domain is GAGVSQSPSNKVTEKGKDVELRCDPISGHTALYWYRQSLGQGLEFLIYFQGNSAPDKSGLPSDRFSAERTGGSVSTLTIQRTQQEDSAVYLCASSLADSYYEQYFGPGTRLTVT.

V gene TRBV7-9 combines with J gene TRBJ2-5; D not resolved. V was shortened by 1 base and J by 5 bases, with 8 bases between the two germline ends. Germline V gene lookup returns CDR1 SEHNR and CDR2 FQNEAQ (reference sequence). CDR3 length equals 13 residues. CDR3 sequence: CASSLVGRETQYF. In nucleotides, the CDR3 is TGTGCCAGCAGCTTAGTAGGACGGGAGACCCAGTACTTC.

V and J are TRBV27 and TRBJ2-1; no firm D call. CDR1 MNHEY and CDR2 SMNVEV come from the germline V gene (reference sequence). V dropped 2 bases and J dropped 10 bases, with 9 bases sitting between them. This CDR3 is built from 12 residues. The CDR3, as DNA: TGTGCCAGCAGTTTACGGCCCGGCGAGCAGTTCTTC. It is translated as CASSLRPGEQFF.

The chain carries TRBV6-1 and TRBJ1-2; D is undetermined. The germline V and J ends were trimmed by 2 bases and 0 bases, with 16 bases remaining between them. The length of the CDR3 is 17 residues. Germline V gives CDR1 MNHNS, CDR2 SASEGT. The CDR3 sequence: CASSENWRTGANYGYTF. In DNA, the CDR3 is TGTGCCAGCAGTGAAAATTGGAGAACGGGCGCTAACTATGGCTACACCTTC.

This clone came up a few times. The chain employs TRBV19 and TRBJ2-1; 11 nucleotides agree with TRBD2. The CDR3 consists of 14 residues. Losses at the gene ends were 8 bases for V and 2 bases for J; bases not matched to a gene: 2. Germline V gene lookup returns CDR1 LNHDA and CDR2 SQIVND (reference sequence). CDR3 in amino acids: CASSSGGPYNEQFF. The CDR3 nucleotides are TGTGCCAGTTCTAGCGGGGGGCCCTACAATGAGCAGTTCTTC.

The chain combines TRBV14 with TRBJ2-2, with 9 bases aligning to TRBD1. CDR3 length: 16 amino acids. Germline V lookup: CDR1 SGHDN, CDR2 FVKESK. With 3 bases clipped from V and 2 bases from J, the junction kept 4 bases outside the gene matches. CDR3: CASSHRDRANTGELFF. The CDR3 DNA is TGTGCCAGCAGCCATCGGGACAGGGCTAACACCGGGGAGCTGTTTTTT.

This sequence joins TRBV21-1 and TRBJ2-3. TRBV21-1 is shown as a pseudogene. The CDR3 loop spans 17 amino acids. The CDR3 DNA reads TGTGCCAGCAGCAGAGGACCGGGACCCAGGCCTGGAGATACGCAGTATTTT. It encodes CASSRGPGPRPGDTQYF.

V and J are TRBV7-8 and TRBJ1-4, with D uncertain. The germline V gene encodes CDR1 SGHVS and CDR2 FQNEAQ. CDR3 size: 14 residues. V was cut by 5 bases and J by 9 bases, with 16 bases left in between. CDR3 nucleotides: TGTGCCAGCAGCCAGCCCCCCCTACAGAAAAAACTGTTTTTT. This translates into CASSQPPLQKKLFF.

The rearrangement uses TRBV11-1 and TRBJ1-1; D is unclear. Germline V CDR1 and CDR2: SGHAT, FQDESV (reference sequence). Trimming removed 1 base at V and 4 bases at J, with 4 bases between. This CDR3 comprises 12 residues. CDR3 sequence: CASSLVSTEAFF. As DNA, the CDR3 is TGTGCCAGCAGCTTAGTAAGCACTGAAGCTTTCTTT. Using reference TRBV11-1 and TRBJ1-1 for the parts outside the CDR3, the full variable domain is EAEVAQSPRYKITEKSQAVAFWCDPISGHATLYWYRQILGQGPELLVQFQDESVVDDSQLPKDRFSAERLKGVDSTLKIQPAELGDSAMYLCASSLVSTEAFFGQGTRLTVV.

The rearrangement joins TRBV6-5 to TRBJ1-5; the D is unclear. V gave up 0 bases and J gave up 7 bases, with 13 bases separating them. Germline CDR1 MNHEY, CDR2 SVGAGI. The CDR3 is 15 residues long. The CDR3 DNA reads TGTGCCAGCAGTTACTCGGCTGATGGGTACCAGCCCCAGCATTTT. Encoded protein: CASSYSADGYQPQHF.

This rearrangement joins TRBV5-1 to TRBJ2-1; 8 positions agree with TRBD2. The J segment lost 4 bases and the V segment lost 0 bases, leaving 3 bases of the junction unmatched. The CDR3 spans 15 residues. The germline gives CDR1 SGHRS, CDR2 YFSETQ. The CDR3 DNA is TGCGCCAGCAGCTTGGGACTAGCGAGATACAATGAGCAGTTCTTC. It codes for CASSLGLARYNEQFF.